This T cell receptor (beta chain) was documented in a study of T cell changes during pregnancy in multiple sclerosis. The table came from immunoSEQ multiplex PCR; TCRdb's copy has only in-frame clones and leaves some out. Of about 44,000 clones in the sample, around 94% were seen once. Germline CDR1 MDHEN, CDR2 SYDVKM. The CDR3 covers 15 residues. V was trimmed by 4 bases and J by 1 base, leaving 13 bases between them. This receptor was taken from a female donor with multiple sclerosis, enrolled in a pregnancy study. This chain connects TRBV28 to TRBJ2-5; possibly TRBD1 for D (6 bases). Sequencing was carried out using peripheral blood. The CDR3 reads CASSWTVSFQETQYF. The CDR3 nucleotides are TGTGCCAGCAGTTGGACAGTATCCTTCCAAGAGACCCAGTACTTC.